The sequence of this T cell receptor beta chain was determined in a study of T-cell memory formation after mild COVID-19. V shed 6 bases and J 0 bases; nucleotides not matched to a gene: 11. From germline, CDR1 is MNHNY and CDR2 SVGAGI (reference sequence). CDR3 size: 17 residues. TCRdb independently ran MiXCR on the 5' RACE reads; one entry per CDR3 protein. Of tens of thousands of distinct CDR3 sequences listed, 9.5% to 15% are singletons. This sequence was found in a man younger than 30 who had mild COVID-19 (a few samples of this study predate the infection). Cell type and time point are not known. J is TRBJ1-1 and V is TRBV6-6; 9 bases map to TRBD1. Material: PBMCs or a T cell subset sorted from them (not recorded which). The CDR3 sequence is CASSYRGRSSLNTEAFF. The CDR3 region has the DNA TGTGCCAGCAGCTACAGGGGGCGAAGTTCTTTGAACACTGAAGCTTTCTTT.